This paragraph covers one T cell receptor beta chain sequence. Its antigen is not known. Naive CD8 cells lacked CD45RO and underwent positive selection for CCR7, leaving out terminally differentiated effector memory CD45RA+ cells. Method: immunoSEQ multiplex PCR; TCRdb's copy keeps in-frame clones and lacks some. The profile shows about 2.1 million clones, about 94% of them singletons. These data are taken from a study of shared clonotypes between healthy human individuals. Findings of the study overall: Depth of sequencing was expected to influence donor clonotype sharing. Clonotypes shared by all four sorted-subset donors had higher generation probabilities than non-shared clonotypes. The sole specimen, blood, was sampled, and tissue repertoires likely differ. Rarefaction revealed incomplete sorted-subset sequencing despite large depth.

This CDR3 is 15 amino acids long. The V gene's germline CDR1 is LGHNA and CDR2 YSLEER. With V trimmed by 5 bases and J by 5 bases, 9 bases remained unmatched. This sequence was found in a man aged 18 to 30 in good health. Some clones in this sample may be carry-over from other donors' samples. J is TRBJ2-1 and V is TRBV4-3; 7 nucleotides align to TRBD1. The sample consisted of naive CD8+ T cells from PBMCs. CDR3 loop: CASSYGTAQNNEQFF. CDR3 coding DNA: TGCGCCAGCAGCTATGGGACAGCCCAAAACAATGAGCAGTTCTTC.